The 9 T cell receptor beta chains given below trace back to one sample, sequenced in a study of blood T cell repertoires in COVID-19. The assay was immunoSEQ multiplex PCR, and TCRdb's table has in-frame clones only and misses some. The data show hundreds of thousands of clones, with about 87% seen just once and 1.2% held by the top ten. The sample was PBMCs or T cells enriched from blood (not recorded which). The receptors were gathered from a young man who had recovered from COVID-19.

This clone was found once. V usage is TRBV7-9 and J usage is TRBJ2-3, with 11 bases fitting TRBD2. Germline lookup yields CDR1 SEHNR and CDR2 FQNEAQ (reference sequence). This CDR3 has 17 amino acids. The junction had 12 bases not matched to a gene; V was cut back by 5 bases and J by 5 bases. For the CDR3, the DNA is TGTGCCAGCAGCCGAGTAGCGGGAGGGAATCGGGGAGATACGCAGTATTTT. Translation gives CASSRVAGGNRGDTQYF.

With respect to this clone: Other DNA sequences from this sample encode an identical CDR3 as well. The chain uses TRBV18 and TRBJ2-7; perhaps TRBD1 as D (6 bases). The CDR3 totals 14 residues. Looked up from germline, CDR1 is KGHSH and CDR2 is LQKENI. The germline V and J ends were trimmed by 2 bases and 0 bases, with 8 bases remaining between them. DNA for the CDR3: TGTGCCAGCTCACCAACAGGGAGCTCCTACGAGCAGTACTTC. Translating gives CASSPTGSSYEQYF.

This chain connects TRBV30 to TRBJ2-3; 7 positions match TRBD2. With 2 bases clipped from V and 10 bases from J, the junction kept 6 bases outside the gene matches. Per germline, CDR1 GTSNPN and CDR2 SVGIG (reference sequence). CDR3 length equals 12 residues. The CDR3 region has the DNA TGTGCCTGGAGTTTTGGGGGGGATTCGCAGTATTTT. Encoded protein: CAWSFGGDSQYF.

The V and J genes are TRBV24-1 and TRBJ2-3; 9 positions match TRBD1. Germline CDR1 reads KGHDR; CDR2 reads SFDVKD. Germline trimming cut 4 bases from V and 1 base from J; bases unmatched to any gene: 5. The CDR3 has 16 residues. The CDR3 loop is CATSDPGTGRTDTQYF. CDR3 nucleotides: TGTGCCACCAGTGACCCCGGGACAGGGCGCACAGATACGCAGTATTTT.

The J gene is TRBJ2-7, the V gene TRBV27; 13 bases are a match to TRBD2. CDR3 length equals 16 residues. Germline CDR1 MNHEY, CDR2 SMNVEV (reference sequence). Trimming at V came to 7 bases and at J to 5 bases, leaving 11 bases not matched to a gene. The CDR3 region is CASINLGTSGINEQYF. The CDR3 region has the DNA TGTGCCAGCATAAACCTGGGGACTAGCGGGATTAACGAGCAGTACTTC.

The J gene is TRBJ2-1, the V gene TRBV5-1, with D tentatively TRBD2 (5 bases). This CDR3 spans 13 amino acids. V was trimmed by 5 bases and J by 0 bases, leaving 6 bases between them. Germline CDR1 and CDR2: SGHRS and YFSETQ. The CDR3 DNA is TGCGCCAGCAGGGACTCCTCCTACAATGAGCAGTTCTTC. Amino acids: CASRDSSYNEQFF. Filled out from reference TRBV5-1 and TRBJ2-1, the complete variable domain reads KAGVTQTPRYLIKTRGQQVTLSCSPISGHRSVSWYQQTPGQGLQFLFEYFSETQRNKGNFPGRFSGRQFSNSRSEMNVSTLELGDSALYLCASRDSSYNEQFFGPGTRLTVL.

V is TRBV28 and J is TRBJ1-2; maybe TRBD1 (6 bases). Trimming removed 5 bases from V and 4 bases from J, with 14 bases in between. Germline-derived CDR1 and CDR2 are MDHEN and SYDVKM. The CDR3 spans 14 residues. CDR3 sequence: CASSPTRDTYGYTF. The CDR3 nucleotides read TGTGCCAGCAGTCCAACCAGGGACACCTATGGCTACACCTTC.

CDR3 sequence reads: CASSITGDLSEQYF. The DNA of the CDR3 is TGTGCCAGCAGCATTACAGGGGATCTTAGCGAGCAGTACTTC. The V gene is TRBV9, the J gene TRBJ2-7; TRBD1 matches 7 bases. The CDR3 contains 14 residues. From germline, CDR1 is SGDLS and CDR2 YYNGEE. V was clipped by 4 bases and J by 6 bases; unmatched bases: 10.

V gene TRBV6-5 combines with J gene TRBJ2-7; tentatively, D is TRBD1 (6 bases). The germline V and J ends were trimmed by 6 bases and 1 base, with 16 bases remaining between them. This CDR3 spans 15 amino acids. The germline V gene encodes CDR1 MNHEY and CDR2 SVGAGI. CDR3 residues: CASRPSVTGSYEQYF. CDR3 DNA sequence: TGTGCCAGCAGGCCTTCGGTAACAGGGTCCTACGAGCAGTACTTC.